The 4 T cell receptor beta chains reported below all come from one sample, sequenced in a study of blood T cell repertoires in COVID-19 (dated by TCRdb to 2019 to 2021). The library was obtained by the immunoSEQ multiplex PCR assay. Imported from immuneACCESS, the table was reduced by TCRdb to in-frame sequences with V and J called. These copies leave out some clones; in studies compared against another copy, an unresolved V gene accounts for under half, and the cause of the remainder is not known. Counted in this sample were about 280,000 clones; over 85% of them appeared once. The leading ten clones occupy 1.9% of the sample. Sequencing input: PBMCs or T cells enriched from blood (not recorded which). Receptors originate from a woman in her sixties who had recovered from COVID-19.

This chain joins TRBV7-2 and TRBJ1-4, with 8 bases that match TRBD1. From germline, CDR1 is SGHTA and CDR2 FQGNSA. The trim removed 0 bases at V and 6 bases at J, leaving 6 bases unmatched. The CDR3 is 16 amino acids. This chain's CDR3 is CASSLALGQGDEKLFF. CDR3 nucleotide sequence: TGTGCCAGCAGCTTAGCGCTAGGACAGGGTGATGAAAAACTGTTTTTT. Supplemented by reference TRBV7-2 and TRBJ1-4, the full variable domain reads GAGVSQSPSNKVTEKGKDVELRCDPISGHTALYWYRQSLGQGLEFLIYFQGNSAPDKSGLPSDRFSAERTGGSVSTLTIQRTQQEDSAVYLCASSLALGQGDEKLFFGSGTQLSVL.

The CDR3 sequence is CASSLVGWSSYNEQFF. The CDR3 DNA sequence: TGTGCCAGCAGCTTAGTAGGTTGGAGCTCCTACAATGAGCAGTTCTTC. This chain links TRBV7-9 with TRBJ2-1; no definite D call. Germline-derived CDR1 and CDR2 are SEHNR and FQNEAQ (reference sequence). The CDR3 has 16 amino acids. Trimming took 1 base from V and 0 from J, leaving 10 bases between them.

This clone is a singleton in its sample. A junction boundary mismatches the germline segment, possibly from a read error. V and J are TRBV5-6 and TRBJ2-4; D is ambiguous. The CDR3 is made up of 12 amino acids. Germline CDR1 and CDR2: SGHDT and YYEEEE. The CDR3 DNA reads as TGTGCCAGCAGCCAGTACCTTCTAGACGTCGCCTTC. Translated: CASSQYLLDVAF.

The gene calls are TRBV2 and TRBJ1-5; D remains unclear. V was cut by 4 bases and J by 4 bases, with 11 bases left in between. The CDR3 runs 14 residues. Germline V lookup: CDR1 SNHLY, CDR2 FYNNEI. The chain's CDR3 is CASSVEAVNQPQHF. The CDR3 DNA reads TGTGCCAGCAGTGTTGAGGCAGTTAATCAGCCCCAGCATTTT.